This T cell receptor beta chain was recovered during a study of T cell changes during pregnancy in multiple sclerosis. This CDR3 is 17 amino acids long. The V and J ends lost 3 bases and 4 bases, in that order; junction bases with no gene match: 6. Per the germline V gene, CDR1 is LGHNT and CDR2 is FRNRAP. Sequenced by immunoSEQ multiplex PCR; TCRdb stores in-frame clones only, minus some. Among approximately 88,000 clones, approximately 94% were seen once, and the ten largest hold around 2.3%. The rearrangement joins TRBV12-5 to TRBJ2-1; 13 nucleotides agree with TRBD2. This TCR was sampled from a female donor with multiple sclerosis, enrolled in a pregnancy study. The input for sequencing was peripheral blood, taken in the third trimester of pregnancy. This chain's CDR3 is CASGFQTSGRSYNEQFF. The CDR3 bases are TGTGCTAGTGGTTTCCAGACTAGCGGGAGGTCTTACAATGAGCAGTTCTTC.